This is a list of T cell receptor beta chains from one sample in a study of T cells after yellow fever vaccination. One entry per CDR3 protein, called by TCRdb with MiXCR from the 5' RACE reads. The sample yields about 240,000 distinct CDR3 sequences, about 7% seen once. The material was CD4+ T cells sorted from PBMCs, obtained 15 days after the yellow fever booster vaccination. These receptor sequences come from a man younger than 40 who received the YFV17D yellow fever vaccine. Each CDR3 is given without its conserved first and last residue.

V gene	J gene	CDR3 protein
TRBV7-2	TRBJ2-5	ASSFPLSGGETQY
TRBV7-2	TRBJ2-3	ASSLHPSGAADTQY
TRBV5-5	TRBJ1-6	ASSIDVRHSPLH
TRBV18	TRBJ2-3	ASSPPTQRGATQY
TRBV12-3/TRBV12-4	TRBJ1-5	ASSITTYQPQH
TRBV7-2	TRBJ2-1	ASSLVSPVSYNEQF
TRBV5-5	TRBJ2-5	ASSLLTGTEKRETQY
TRBV5-6	TRBJ2-5	ASSQGTEETQY
TRBV20-1	TRBJ2-7	SASLGGLAVSYEQY
TRBV7-2	TRBJ2-1	ASSFGTVNEQF
TRBV12-3/TRBV12-4	TRBJ2-4	ASSFEEGQLNIQY
TRBV13	TRBJ2-1	ARSPGFYNEQF
TRBV30	TRBJ2-5	AWSVNRGETQY